These T cell receptor beta chains were read from a single sample in a study of CXCR3-negative and CXCR3-positive naive CD8 T cells. Reprocessing the 5' RACE reads, TCRdb reports a single entry for every CDR3 protein and omits DNA. The sample totals roughly 89,000 distinct CDR3 sequences. The sample was naive CXCR3- CD8+ T cells from blood. These receptors were obtained from a human donor in good health. Some clones in this sample may be carry-over from other donors' samples. The CDR3 runs from the conserved cysteine through the conserved F or W. Size values are once, few and many counts, or a class for expanded clones, and some rows have none.

clone_size j_call v_call cdr3_aa
- TRBJ1-5 TRBV7-9 CASSPDSDQPQHF
- TRBJ1-2 TRBV14 CASSPTAGVYGYTF
- TRBJ2-2 TRBV3-1 CASSSPRGGLTGELFF
- TRBJ1-6 TRBV18 CASSPNLPGSSYNSPLHF
- TRBJ1-2 TRBV7-2 CATPNVIPDGYTF
- TRBJ2-1 TRBV20-1 CSAREGFFGGGNEQFF
- TRBJ1-4 TRBV7-9 CASSSLDSLNEKLFF
- TRBJ2-1 TRBV4-3 CASSQDGGLGEQFF
- TRBJ2-5 TRBV7-9 CASSPVPEETQYF
- TRBJ1-1 TRBV30 CAWSAPRTLEAFF
medium-sized TRBJ2-7 TRBV30 CASIRGYEQYF
- TRBJ2-7 TRBV13 CASSSGRGLYEQYF
- TRBJ2-7 TRBV29-1 CSVELARGDYEQYF
- TRBJ1-1 TRBV7-9 CASSLGWDRVSDTEAFF
- TRBJ2-3 TRBV29-1 CSVVGGDVNTQYF
- TRBJ2-7 TRBV6-5 CASSWGDYEQYF
- TRBJ2-1 TRBV4-1 CASSLTSGQYNEQFF
- TRBJ2-1 TRBV7-9 CASSLFDSEQFF
- TRBJ2-1 TRBV7-3 CASSLYGANEQFF
- TRBJ2-7 TRBV4-3 CASSQDQGPSEQYF